This is a list of T cell receptor beta chains from one sample in a study of early T cells in non-severe SARS-CoV-2 infection. TCRdb passed the 5' RACE reads through MiXCR, listing each CDR3 protein once. The sample has about 64,000 distinct CDR3 sequences, around 13% seen once. This material consisted of whole blood, taken at baseline. The receptors shown here come from an adult who was a healthcare worker with PCR-confirmed SARS-CoV-2 infection or an uninfected control (not recorded which). CDR3s include the opening cysteine and the closing phenylalanine or tryptophan. The D gene is left open where the match is weak. For some rows the clone size is stated as once, few or many, or as a class when expanded; others skip it.

V gene	clone size	J gene	D gene	CDR3 protein	CDR3 DNA
TRBV6-6	-	TRBJ2-3	TRBD1	CASSYKGATDTQYF	TGTGCCAGCAGTTACAAGGGGGCAACAGATACGCAGTATTTT
TRBV6-2/TRBV6-3	-	TRBJ1-1	-	CACSYVTGNTEAFF	TGTGCCTGCAGTTACGTCACAGGGAACACTGAAGCTTTCTTT
TRBV7-9	-	TRBJ1-3	-	CASSTWTRSGNTIYF	TGTGCCAGCAGCACTTGGACGCGCTCTGGAAACACCATATATTTT
TRBV5-1	-	TRBJ2-2	TRBD2	CASSPYSGGYTGELFF	TGCGCCAGCAGCCCTTATAGCGGGGGCTACACCGGGGAGCTGTTTTTT
TRBV6-5	-	TRBJ1-1	-	CASGIQDLFTEAFF	TGTGCCAGCGGTATACAGGATTTGTTCACTGAAGCTTTCTTT
TRBV27	few	TRBJ2-5	TRBD1	CASSSRTGKETQYF	TGTGCCAGCAGTTCCCGGACAGGGAAAGAGACCCAGTACTTC
TRBV19	-	TRBJ2-7	-	CASSEFPGEQYF	TGTGCCAGTAGCGAGTTCCCCGGCGAGCAGTACTTC
TRBV11-2	few	TRBJ2-2	-	CASSPSPDRSGELFF	TGTGCCAGCAGCCCCAGCCCGGACAGAAGCGGGGAGCTGTTTTTT
TRBV20-1	many	TRBJ2-1	-	CSARDEAGMDNEQFF	TGCAGTGCTAGAGATGAGGCGGGGATGGACAATGAGCAGTTCTTC
TRBV6-1	few	TRBJ2-7	TRBD2	CASNTGGPGYEQYF	TGTGCCAGCAATACGGGAGGGCCCGGATACGAGCAGTACTTC
TRBV6-1	many	TRBJ1-3	TRBD1	CASTRQGASGNTIYF	TGTGCCAGCACCAGACAGGGAGCCTCTGGAAACACCATATATTTT
TRBV5-1	many	TRBJ2-1	-	CASSAATGNEQFF	TGCGCCAGCAGCGCCGCCACAGGGAATGAGCAGTTCTTC
TRBV20-1	few	TRBJ2-5	TRBD1	CSASFRGQSETQYF	TGCAGTGCTAGTTTCAGGGGGCAGTCAGAGACCCAGTACTTC
TRBV7-2	-	TRBJ2-3	TRBD2	CASSYSGRVADTQYF	TGTGCCAGCAGCTATAGCGGGAGGGTCGCAGATACGCAGTATTTT
TRBV10-1	-	TRBJ2-7	TRBD2	CASSIRTSNYEQYF	TGCGCCAGCAGTATTAGGACTAGTAACTACGAGCAGTACTTC
TRBV28	-	TRBJ2-1	-	CASSPQDEQFF	TGTGCCAGCAGTCCCCAGGATGAGCAGTTCTTC
TRBV15	few	TRBJ2-7	-	CATSPAGDRVYEQYF	TGTGCCACCAGCCCAGCGGGGGACAGAGTCTACGAGCAGTACTTC